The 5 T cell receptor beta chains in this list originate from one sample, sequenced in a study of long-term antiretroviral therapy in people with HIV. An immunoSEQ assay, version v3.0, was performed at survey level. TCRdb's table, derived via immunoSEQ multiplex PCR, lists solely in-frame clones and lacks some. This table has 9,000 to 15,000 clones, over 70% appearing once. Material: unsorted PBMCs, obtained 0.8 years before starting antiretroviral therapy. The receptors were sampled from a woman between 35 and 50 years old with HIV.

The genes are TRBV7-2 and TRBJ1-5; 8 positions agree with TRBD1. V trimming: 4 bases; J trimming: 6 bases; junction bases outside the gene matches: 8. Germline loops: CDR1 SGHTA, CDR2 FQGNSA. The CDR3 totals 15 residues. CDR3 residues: CASSYGQGIGQPQHF. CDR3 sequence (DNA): TGTGCCAGCAGCTACGGACAGGGTATCGGTCAGCCCCAGCATTTT.

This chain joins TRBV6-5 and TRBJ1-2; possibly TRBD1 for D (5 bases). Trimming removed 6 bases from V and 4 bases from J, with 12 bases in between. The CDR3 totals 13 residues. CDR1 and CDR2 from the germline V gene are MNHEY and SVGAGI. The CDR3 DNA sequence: TGTGCCAGCAGCCCGACAGACCTCTATGGCTACACCTTC. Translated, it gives CASSPTDLYGYTF.

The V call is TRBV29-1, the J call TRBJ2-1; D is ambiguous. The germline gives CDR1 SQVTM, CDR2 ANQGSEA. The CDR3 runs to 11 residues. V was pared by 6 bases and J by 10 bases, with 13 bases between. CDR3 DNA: TGCAGCGTCACCACGGCAAGGGAGCAGTTCTTC. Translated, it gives CSVTTAREQFF.

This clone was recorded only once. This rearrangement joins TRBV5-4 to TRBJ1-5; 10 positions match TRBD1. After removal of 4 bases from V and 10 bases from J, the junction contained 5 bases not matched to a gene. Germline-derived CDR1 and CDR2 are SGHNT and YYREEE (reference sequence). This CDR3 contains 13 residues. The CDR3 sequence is CASSRDRGGPQHF. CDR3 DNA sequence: TGTGCCAGCAGCCGGGACAGGGGAGGTCCCCAGCATTTT.

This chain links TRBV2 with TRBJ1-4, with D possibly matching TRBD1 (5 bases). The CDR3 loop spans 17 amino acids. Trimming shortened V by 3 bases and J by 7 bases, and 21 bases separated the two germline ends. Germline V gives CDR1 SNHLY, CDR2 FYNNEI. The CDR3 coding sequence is TGTGCCAGCAGTGAGCCGGGACTGTTCACCTCCGGTGAAAAACTGTTTTTT. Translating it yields CASSEPGLFTSGEKLFF.